The rows below give T cell receptor beta chains drawn from one sample of a study of monozygotic twins with inflammatory bowel disease. For each CDR3 protein, TCRdb gives one entry from its re-call of the 5' RACE reads, without DNA. This sample's table has 200,000 to 250,000 distinct CDR3 sequences. What was sequenced was blood. These receptors were obtained from a human donor with ulcerative colitis or Crohn's disease, or a healthy co-twin of an affected twin (not recorded which). CDR3s include the opening cysteine and the closing phenylalanine or tryptophan.

V: TRBV29-1
J: TRBJ2-1
CDR3: CSVGGAARYNEQFF

V: TRBV11-2
J: TRBJ2-7
CDR3: CASSLEGGGTGRPHF

V: TRBV4-1
J: TRBJ1-1
CDR3: CASSQPTKLLTEAFF

V: TRBV20-1
J: TRBJ2-1
CDR3: CSARVGWNEQFF

V: TRBV27
J: TRBJ2-6
CDR3: CASSFIRTGEGANVLTF

V: TRBV5-6
J: TRBJ1-5
CDR3: CASSFGADRAQPQHF

V: TRBV5-1
J: TRBJ2-3
CDR3: CASSFQHRTGDYTDTQYF

V: TRBV29-1
J: TRBJ1-1
CDR3: CSVPGQGMNTEAFF

V: TRBV10-3
J: TRBJ2-3
CDR3: CAIDAGNTDTQYF

V: TRBV7-6
J: TRBJ1-5
CDR3: CASSLTPAGANNQPQHF

V: TRBV19
J: TRBJ1-5
CDR3: CATHVGSGSNQPQHF

V: TRBV5-1
J: TRBJ2-7
CDR3: CASSSGQLDYEQYF

V: TRBV3-1
J: TRBJ2-3
CDR3: CASSQRTGSTDTQYF

V: TRBV5-6
J: TRBJ2-1
CDR3: CASSLGPPGGEQFF

V: TRBV6-1
J: TRBJ1-4
CDR3: CASSRMLWGADSLFF

V: TRBV5-1
J: TRBJ2-5
CDR3: CASSFGQVETQYF

V: TRBV2
J: TRBJ1-5
CDR3: CASNSRDRASWPQHF

V: TRBV12-3/TRBV12-4
J: TRBJ2-5
CDR3: CASRSGGDTWTQYF

V: TRBV18
J: TRBJ1-5
CDR3: CASRPRVEQPQHF

V: TRBV5-4
J: TRBJ2-7
CDR3: CASSPRGLGPEVDYEQYF

V: TRBV7-8
J: TRBJ1-6
CDR3: CASSGPGTWGSYNSPLHF

V: TRBV2
J: TRBJ2-7
CDR3: CASSTDGYYEQYF

V: TRBV10-3
J: TRBJ2-1
CDR3: CAISESSASGGNEQFF

V: TRBV12-3/TRBV12-4
J: TRBJ2-5
CDR3: CASSLSDTETQYF

V: TRBV7-2
J: TRBJ2-1
CDR3: CASSFLSRSSYNEQFF

V: TRBV7-9
J: TRBJ2-1
CDR3: CASSLAGSGEQFF

V: TRBV6-2/TRBV6-3
J: TRBJ1-1
CDR3: CASSRPGGTEAFF

V: TRBV18
J: TRBJ1-4
CDR3: CASSPRINEVFEKLFF

V: TRBV5-6
J: TRBJ1-5
CDR3: CASSLRAYRGDQPQHF

V: TRBV5-1
J: TRBJ2-2
CDR3: CASSLRSTGELFF

V: TRBV4-1
J: TRBJ1-2
CDR3: CASSQGTGNNYGYTF

V: TRBV12-3/TRBV12-4
J: TRBJ1-2
CDR3: CASSLFRIEGGYTF

V: TRBV6-2/TRBV6-3
J: TRBJ2-5
CDR3: CASSSDSGTQYF

V: TRBV4-1
J: TRBJ1-2
CDR3: CASSQYPGNYGYTF

V: TRBV6-1
J: TRBJ2-5
CDR3: CASPGDETQYF

V: TRBV4-1
J: TRBJ2-2
CDR3: CASSQELGGSTGELFF

V: TRBV7-9
J: TRBJ1-4
CDR3: CASSLLSSGGEGKLFF

V: TRBV20-1
J: TRBJ1-2
CDR3: CSAGSGTGFGYTF

V: TRBV5-4
J: TRBJ2-3
CDR3: CASSLHTTWMEDTQYF

V: TRBV11-1
J: TRBJ2-1
CDR3: CASSLYRPRLESFVVTEQFF

V: TRBV7-7
J: TRBJ2-5
CDR3: CASSLSYAAGEETQYF

V: TRBV6-1
J: TRBJ2-1
CDR3: CASTPGGGLYNEQFF

V: TRBV27
J: TRBJ1-1
CDR3: CASSFKAGRGEAFF

V: TRBV12-3/TRBV12-4
J: TRBJ2-1
CDR3: CASSLRPAGYNNEQFF

V: TRBV20-1
J: TRBJ2-7
CDR3: CSARETVSYEQYF

V: TRBV27
J: TRBJ2-3
CDR3: CASSLYGYTDTQYF

V: TRBV5-1
J: TRBJ2-3
CDR3: CASSISLAGGPDTQYF

V: TRBV5-1
J: TRBJ1-2
CDR3: CASSLEQAYGYTF

V: TRBV5-1
J: TRBJ2-2
CDR3: CASSLQTGTNTGELFF

V: TRBV19
J: TRBJ1-5
CDR3: CASRIGYSNQPQHF

V: TRBV20-1
J: TRBJ2-3
CDR3: CSARDPSGSRDTQYF